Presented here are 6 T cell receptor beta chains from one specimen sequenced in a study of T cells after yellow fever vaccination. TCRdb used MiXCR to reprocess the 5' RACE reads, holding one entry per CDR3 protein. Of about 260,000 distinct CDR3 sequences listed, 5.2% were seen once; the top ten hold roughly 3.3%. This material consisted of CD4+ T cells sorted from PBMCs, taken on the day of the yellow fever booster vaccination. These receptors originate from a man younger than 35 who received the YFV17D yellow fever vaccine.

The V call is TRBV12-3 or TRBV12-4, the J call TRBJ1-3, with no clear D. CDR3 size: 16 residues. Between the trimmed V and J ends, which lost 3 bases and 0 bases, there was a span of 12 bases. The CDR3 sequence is CASSFAGYLSGNTIYF. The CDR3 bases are TGTGCCAGCAGTTTCGCGGGATACCTCTCTGGAAACACCATATATTTT.

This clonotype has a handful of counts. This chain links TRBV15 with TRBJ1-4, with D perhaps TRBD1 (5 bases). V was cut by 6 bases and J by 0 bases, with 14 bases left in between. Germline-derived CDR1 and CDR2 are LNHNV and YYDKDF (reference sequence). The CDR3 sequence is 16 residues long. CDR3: CATSSGRGATNEKLFF. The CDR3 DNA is TGTGCCACCAGTTCGGGACGGGGTGCAACTAATGAAAAACTGTTTTTT.

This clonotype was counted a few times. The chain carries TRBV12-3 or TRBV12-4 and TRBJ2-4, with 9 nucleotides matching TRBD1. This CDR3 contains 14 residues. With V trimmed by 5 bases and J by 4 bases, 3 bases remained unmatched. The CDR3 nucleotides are TGTGCCAGCAGTGAGGGGACAGGGAAAAACATTCAGTACTTC. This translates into CASSEGTGKNIQYF.

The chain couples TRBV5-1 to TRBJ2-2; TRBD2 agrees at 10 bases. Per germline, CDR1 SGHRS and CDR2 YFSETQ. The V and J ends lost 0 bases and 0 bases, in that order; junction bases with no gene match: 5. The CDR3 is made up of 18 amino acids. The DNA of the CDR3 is TGCGCCAGCAGCTTGGGACTAGCGGGTCCAACGAACACCGGGGAGCTGTTTTTT. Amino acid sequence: CASSLGLAGPTNTGELFF. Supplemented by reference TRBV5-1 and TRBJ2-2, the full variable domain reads KAGVTQTPRYLIKTRGQQVTLSCSPISGHRSVSWYQQTPGQGLQFLFEYFSETQRNKGNFPGRFSGRQFSNSRSEMNVSTLELGDSALYLCASSLGLAGPTNTGELFFGEGSRLTVL.

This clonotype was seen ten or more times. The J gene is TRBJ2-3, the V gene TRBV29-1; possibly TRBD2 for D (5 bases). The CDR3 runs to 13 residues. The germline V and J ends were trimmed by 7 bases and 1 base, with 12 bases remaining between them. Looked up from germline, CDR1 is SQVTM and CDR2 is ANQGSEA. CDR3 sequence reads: CSAMRRGTDTQYF. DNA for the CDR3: TGCAGCGCCATGAGGCGGGGCACAGATACGCAGTATTTT.

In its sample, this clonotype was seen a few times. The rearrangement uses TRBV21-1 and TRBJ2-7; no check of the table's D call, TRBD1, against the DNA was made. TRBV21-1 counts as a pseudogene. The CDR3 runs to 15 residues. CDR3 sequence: CASSKKAGQGNEQYF. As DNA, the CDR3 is TGTGCCAGCAGCAAAAAGGCAGGACAGGGCAACGAGCAGTACTTC.